This section outlines one T cell receptor beta chain sequence together with its context. These data come from a study of T cell responses to AZD1222 COVID-19 vaccine. From germline, CDR1 is LNHNV and CDR2 YYDKDF (reference sequence). The V end lost 0 bases, the J end lost 1 base, and 7 bases lay between the germline ends. This CDR3 is built from 15 residues. The data were produced by immunoSEQ multiplex PCR, yet TCRdb's version contains in-frame clones alone and is incomplete. The sample holds some 130,000 clones; around nine tenths are singletons and the top ten take roughly 1%. Sequenced here: peripheral blood, sampled 28 days after the second AZD1222 dose. The source of this sequence is an adult who received the AZD1222 COVID-19 vaccine. The rearrangement uses TRBV15 and TRBJ1-3; D call uncertain. The CDR3: CATSRDQGSGNTIYF. CDR3 in DNA: TGTGCCACCAGCAGAGATCAAGGGTCTGGAAACACCATATATTTT.